Below, 14 T cell receptor beta chains from the same sample are listed, as sequenced in a study of T cell responses to AZD1222 COVID-19 vaccine. Data came from immunoSEQ multiplex PCR; TCRdb stores just in-frame clones and leaves some out. The sample has about 120,000 clones, around 90% seen once. The sample was peripheral blood, taken on day 0 of AZD1222 vaccination. These receptor sequences come from an adult in good health.

The V call is TRBV2, the J call TRBJ2-3, with D perhaps matching TRBD2 (6 bases). V gave up 3 bases and J gave up 5 bases, with 9 bases separating them. Germline values: CDR1 SNHLY, CDR2 FYNNEI. The CDR3 contains 13 residues. The CDR3 nucleotides read TGTGCCAGCAGTGACTGGGGGGAAGATACGCAGTATTTT. This encodes CASSDWGEDTQYF.

J is TRBJ2-1 and V is TRBV10-3; no reliable D call. The CDR3 consists of 14 residues. From germline, CDR1 is ENHRY and CDR2 SYGVKD. V was shortened by 7 bases and J by 7 bases, with 17 bases between the two germline ends. CDR3 bases: TGTGCCATCAATGGGCCCCTCGAAGGTAATGAGCAGTTCTTC. Protein: CAINGPLEGNEQFF.

This chain joins TRBV19 and TRBJ2-7; D remains ambiguous. The CDR3 spans 12 residues. In germline, CDR1 is LNHDA, CDR2 SQIVND (reference sequence). Trimming stripped 3 bases from V and 5 bases from J, with 8 bases between. The CDR3 region has the DNA TGTGCCAGTAGTATTTTTGCCGACGAGCAGTACTTC. Its protein is CASSIFADEQYF.

This rearrangement joins TRBV28 to TRBJ1-1; a weak D match, TRBD1 (5 bases). Trimming stripped 5 bases from V and 11 bases from J, with 12 bases between. The CDR3 length is 11 residues. Germline values: CDR1 MDHEN, CDR2 SYDVKM. CDR3 DNA sequence: TGTGCCAGCAGTCAGGGTGTGGCCGCTTTCTTT. The encoded protein is CASSQGVAAFF.

The V call is TRBV24-1, the J call TRBJ1-1, with D unclear. The germline V and J ends were trimmed by 1 base and 6 bases, with 8 bases remaining between them. Germline CDR1 and CDR2: KGHDR and SFDVKD. The CDR3 is 13 residues long. CDR3 coding DNA: TGTGCCACCAGTGATTTTTTGGAGTCTGAAGCTTTCTTT. Its translation is CATSDFLESEAFF.

This chain links TRBV28 with TRBJ1-1, with no clear D. Germline V gene sequence: CDR1 MDHEN, CDR2 SYDVKM. V lost 1 base and J 1 base, leaving 10 bases between the germline ends. The CDR3 loop spans 15 amino acids. CDR3 protein: CASSLFLGGNTEAFF. CDR3 in DNA: TGTGCCAGCAGTTTATTTCTCGGAGGGAACACTGAAGCTTTCTTT.

DNA for the CDR3: TGTGCCAGTACCGAGACAGGGGCGGAAAAACTGTTTTTT. It yields the protein CASTETGAEKLFF. The chain combines TRBV19 with TRBJ1-4; 8 positions match TRBD1. The CDR3 contains 13 residues. CDR1 is LNHDA, CDR2 SQIVND, per germline (reference sequence). V shed 7 bases and J 8 bases; nucleotides not matched to a gene: 6.

The chain links TRBV27 to TRBJ2-1; TRBD2 matches 7 bases. V shed 1 base, J shed 4 bases, and the junction held 4 bases outside the gene matches. Germline V gene sequence: CDR1 MNHEY, CDR2 SMNVEV (reference sequence). The CDR3 contains 15 residues. CDR3 nucleotide sequence: TGTGCCAGCAGTTTATATGGGGGAGGGTACAATGAGCAGTTCTTC. Translating it yields CASSLYGGGYNEQFF.

This clone has a single count. This rearrangement joins TRBV2 to TRBJ2-1, with TRBD1 as a possible D gene (8 bases). Between the trimmed V and J ends, which lost 9 bases and 5 bases, there was a span of 17 bases. CDR3 length equals 14 residues. Germline V gene sequence: CDR1 SNHLY, CDR2 FYNNEI. For the CDR3, the DNA is TGTGCCAGGACAGGGGCTAGCGGTGACAATGAGCAGTTCTTC. It specifies CARTGASGDNEQFF. The variable domain in full, with the rest retrieved from reference TRBV2 and TRBJ2-1, is EPEVTQTPSHQVTQMGQEVILRCVPISNHLYFYWYRQILGQKVEFLVSFYNNEISEKSEIFDDQFSVERPDGSNFTLKIRSTKLEDSAMYFCARTGASGDNEQFFGPGTRLTVL.

This clone has a handful of counts. J is TRBJ1-6 and V is TRBV30, with 7 bases lining up with TRBD1. The CDR3 length is 14 residues. Germline V lookup: CDR1 GTSNPN, CDR2 SVGIG (reference sequence). With 2 bases clipped from V and 7 bases from J, the junction kept 5 bases outside the gene matches. CDR3 loop: CAWSTGTDNSPLHF. The CDR3 bases are TGTGCCTGGAGTACCGGGACAGACAATTCACCCCTCCACTTT.

The CDR3 loop is CASRNPGTTYEQYF. The CDR3 nucleotides are TGTGCCAGCCGCAATCCCGGGACAACCTACGAGCAGTACTTC. The chain has TRBV11-2 and TRBJ2-7; possibly TRBD1 for D (6 bases). The CDR3 sequence is 14 residues long. The germline V and J ends were trimmed by 8 bases and 2 bases, with 16 bases remaining between them. Looked up from germline, CDR1 is SGHAT and CDR2 is FQNNGV. The whole variable domain, filled in from reference TRBV11-2 and TRBJ2-7, reads EAGVAQSPRYKIIEKRQSVAFWCNPISGHATLYWYQQILGQGPKLLIQFQNNGVVDDSQLPKDRFSAERLKGVDSTLKIQPAKLEDSAVYLCASRNPGTTYEQYFGPGTRLTVT.

In its sample, this clone was seen a few times. The chain couples TRBV7-9 to TRBJ2-7; possibly TRBD1 for D (5 bases). Germline lookup yields CDR1 SEHNR and CDR2 FQNEAQ (reference sequence). V dropped 2 bases and J dropped 4 bases, with 6 bases sitting between them. The CDR3 is 12 residues long. The CDR3 is CASSLQGYEQYF. The CDR3 DNA sequence: TGTGCCAGCAGCTTACAGGGTTACGAGCAGTACTTC.

In this sample, this clone turned up a few times. This sample also contains other DNA sequences that code for the same CDR3. The chain recombines TRBV9 with TRBJ2-7; D not certain. V was pared by 2 bases and J by 1 base, with 10 bases between. CDR1 and CDR2 (germline): SGDLS, YYNGEE. CDR3 size: 14 residues. The CDR3 protein is CASSVRFESYEQYF. CDR3 nucleotide sequence: TGTGCCAGCAGCGTCAGATTCGAGTCCTACGAGCAGTACTTC.

The chain carries TRBV7-3 and TRBJ2-6; 10 bases align to TRBD1. The CDR3 consists of 18 residues. J lost 2 bases, V lost 5 bases, and 9 bases had no gene match. From germline, CDR1 is SGHTA and CDR2 FQGTGA. Written as DNA, the CDR3 is TGTGCCAGCAGCCTGACAGGGGGCCTCGGGCCTGGGGCCAACGTCCTGACTTTC. It is translated as CASSLTGGLGPGANVLTF.